This T cell receptor beta chain was observed in a study of CD8 T cells in Susac syndrome. General observations from the study: By the study's own acknowledgment, its TCR sequencing and HLA analysis included relatively few individuals.

Included as multiple sclerosis controls were treatment-naive patients who had stable or active relapsing-remitting disease. As concerns this clonotype: No antigen is known for it.

It was with random hexamers that roughly 0.45 to 1 ug RNA was reverse transcribed. TCRdb re-called the immunoSEQ multiplex PCR reads through MiXCR, storing one row per CDR3 protein. Counted here are some 300,000 distinct CDR3 sequences, over 75% occurring once; the ten biggest clones make up under 0.2%. CDR1 is LGHNT and CDR2 is FRNRAP in the germline V gene. This CDR3 region has 13 residues. Between the trimmed V and J ends, which lost 3 bases and 2 bases, there was a span of 5 bases. The V gene is TRBV12-5, the J gene TRBJ2-1, with D unclear. This clonotype originated in a human donor with multiple sclerosis. Input material: CD8+ T cells from PBMCs. CDR3 amino acids: CASGFLAYNEQFF. Here the CDR3 DNA reads TGTGCTAGTGGTTTCCTGGCCTACAATGAGCAGTTCTTC.